The 3 T cell receptor beta chains below were found in one sample sequenced in a study of tumor and adjacent non-tumor tissue in lung cancer. Three rounds of nested PCR, following a modified ARM-PCR protocol, produced the TCRbeta library. TCRdb itself ran the multiplex PCR reads through MiXCR, one entry per CDR3 protein. Here the sample spans approximately 65,000 distinct CDR3 sequences, almost 60% being singletons. The template was RNA from unsorted bulk tissue. The source material was lung tumor tissue. These receptors were obtained from a man between 50 and 59 years old with non-small cell lung cancer.

This clonotype was seen only once. A much larger clone differs by one base, so this may be a read error. The rearrangement uses TRBV6-6 and TRBJ2-3; D remains unclear. This CDR3 comprises 13 residues. Looked up from germline, CDR1 is MNHNY and CDR2 is SVGAGI (reference sequence). The DNA of the CDR3 is TGTGCCGGCAGTCCGGGTGTGGCAGATACGCAGTATTTT. Translated: CAGSPGVADTQYF.

Concerning this clonotype itself: This may stem from a read error, because a much larger clone lies one nucleotide away. As the CDR3 is not closed by the conserved phenylalanine or tryptophan, this likely results from a read error. The gene calls are TRBV28 and TRBJ1-1; D ambiguous. CDR3 size: 14 residues. V dropped 7 bases and J dropped 10 bases, with 22 bases sitting between them. The germline CDR1 and CDR2 sequences are MDHEN and SYDVKM. The CDR3 spells CASIPHSGPQGAFY. Here the CDR3 DNA reads TGTGCCAGCATCCCCCATTCTGGGCCGCAAGGAGCTTTCTAT.

A note on this clonotype: Sequence at one end of the junction differs from germline and may be a read error. The chain links TRBV28 to TRBJ2-3, with 10 bases matching TRBD1. Germline CDR1 is MDHEN and CDR2 is SYDVKM. The CDR3 length is 14 residues. CDR3 sequence reads: CVSGEDRGKDTQYF. CDR3 in DNA: TGTGTCAGCGGAGAGGACAGGGGGAAGGATACGCAGTATTTT.